What follows is one T cell receptor (beta chain) and its context. No antigen is known for it. The entry originates in a study of T cell responses to AZD1222 COVID-19 vaccine. The CDR3 totals 18 residues. After removal of 5 bases from V and 4 bases from J, the junction contained 15 bases not matched to a gene. Germline V gene data show CDR1 as MDHEN and CDR2 as SYDVKM. Overall study findings and caveats: Dominant CD4 TCR responses targeted spike regions 160-218 and 743-854. Among those given AZD1222, only five to seven were seropositive at baseline. Clonal diversity was possibly underestimated; the donors were predominantly white British and more often female.

Assay used: immunoSEQ multiplex PCR; TCRdb lists only in-frame clones, some missing. The data hold about 85,000 clones, with 85% to 90% observed a single time. The sequenced sample was peripheral blood, obtained on day 0 of AZD1222 vaccination. The clonotype originates from an adult in good health. This rearrangement joins TRBV28 to TRBJ1-2, with 11 bases fitting TRBD1. The CDR3 reads CASSQRGGGQGVTYGYTF. The CDR3 DNA reads as TGTGCCAGCAGTCAAAGGGGTGGGGGACAGGGGGTTACCTATGGCTACACCTTC.